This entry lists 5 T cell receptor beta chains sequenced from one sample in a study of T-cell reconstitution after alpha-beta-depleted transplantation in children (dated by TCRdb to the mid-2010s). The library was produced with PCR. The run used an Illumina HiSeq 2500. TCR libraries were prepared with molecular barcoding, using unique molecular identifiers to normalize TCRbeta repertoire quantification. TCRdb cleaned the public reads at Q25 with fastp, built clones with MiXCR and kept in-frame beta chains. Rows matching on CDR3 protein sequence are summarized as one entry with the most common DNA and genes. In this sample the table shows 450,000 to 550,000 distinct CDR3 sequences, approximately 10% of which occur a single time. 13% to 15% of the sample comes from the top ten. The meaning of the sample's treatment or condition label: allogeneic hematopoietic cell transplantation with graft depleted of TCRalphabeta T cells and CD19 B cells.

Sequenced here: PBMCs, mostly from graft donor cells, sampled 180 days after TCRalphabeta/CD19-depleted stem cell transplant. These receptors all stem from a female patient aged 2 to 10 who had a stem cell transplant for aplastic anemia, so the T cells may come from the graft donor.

CDR3 region: CASSLSRGPEAFF. DNA for the CDR3: TGTGCCAGCAGTTTATCGAGGGGTCCTGAAGCTTTCTTT. This chain joins TRBV27 and TRBJ1-1, with a possible D match to TRBD1 (5 bases). Germline loops: CDR1 MNHEY, CDR2 SMNVEV (reference sequence). There are 13 residues in the CDR3. Trimming pared 0 bases from V and 6 bases from J, leaving 8 bases between.

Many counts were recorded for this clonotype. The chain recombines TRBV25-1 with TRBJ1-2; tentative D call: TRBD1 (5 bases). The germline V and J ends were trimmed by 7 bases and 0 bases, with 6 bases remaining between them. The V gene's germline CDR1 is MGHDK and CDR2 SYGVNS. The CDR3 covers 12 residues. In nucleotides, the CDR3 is TGTGCCAGCAAGGGACCTAACTATGGCTACACCTTC. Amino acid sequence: CASKGPNYGYTF.

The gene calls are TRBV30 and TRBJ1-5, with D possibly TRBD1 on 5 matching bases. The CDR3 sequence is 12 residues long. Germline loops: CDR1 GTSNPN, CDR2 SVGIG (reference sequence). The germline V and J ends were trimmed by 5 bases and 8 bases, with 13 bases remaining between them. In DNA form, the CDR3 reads TGTGCCTGGGCGGGGCAGCGGGAGCCCCAGCATTTT. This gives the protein CAWAGQREPQHF.

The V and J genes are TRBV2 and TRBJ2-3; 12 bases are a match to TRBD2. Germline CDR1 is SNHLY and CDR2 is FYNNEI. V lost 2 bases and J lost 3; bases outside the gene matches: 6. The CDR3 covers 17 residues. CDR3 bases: TGTGCCAGCAGTGAATCCGCGGGACTAGCGGGTACAGATACGCAGTATTTT. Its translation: CASSESAGLAGTDTQYF.

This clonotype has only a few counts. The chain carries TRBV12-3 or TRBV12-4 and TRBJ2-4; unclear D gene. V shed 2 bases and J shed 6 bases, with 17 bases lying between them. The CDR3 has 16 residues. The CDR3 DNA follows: TGTGCCAGCAGTTTAACGACCCAGCAATGGAGAAACATTCAGTACTTC. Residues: CASSLTTQQWRNIQYF.